This T cell receptor (beta chain) was sequenced for a study of OX40 agonist ivuxolimab in advanced cancers. This table comes from immunoSEQ multiplex PCR, and its TCRdb copy is limited to in-frame clones, with some not included. The sample consists of roughly 70,000 clones, around 84% of them appearing once. This specimen consisted of CD4+ or CD8+ T cells sorted from blood, obtained in a trial of the OX40 agonist ivuxolimab. The clonotype was recovered from an adult with an advanced solid tumor such as melanoma, head and neck, liver or kidney cancer.

CDR3 protein: CASRTWGQSNQPQHF. The CDR3 nucleotides are TGTGCCAGCAGAACCTGGGGACAGAGCAATCAGCCCCAGCATTTT. The chain links TRBV5-6 to TRBJ1-5; TRBD1 agrees at 7 bases. Germline loops: CDR1 SGHDT, CDR2 YYEEEE. The CDR3 is made up of 15 amino acids. The junction had 6 bases not matched to a gene; V was cut back by 5 bases and J by 1 base.